The next 32 T cell receptor beta chains were all read from a single sample in a study of T cell repertoires in cytomegalovirus infection. TCRdb re-called the reads through MiXCR, storing one row per CDR3 protein. The sample comprises around 300,000 distinct CDR3 sequences, approximately 22% of which are singletons, and roughly 20% rests with the top ten. Their antigen targets remain unknown. The specimen comprised cultured PBMCs, sampled from culture after CMV antigen stimulation. These receptors were obtained from a human donor in good health (CMV status not recorded). Some clones in this sample may be carry-over from other donors' samples.

This clonotype was detected a few times. The V call is TRBV6-1, the J call TRBJ2-1; the D call may be TRBD1 or TRBD2 (6 bases each). V was trimmed by 5 bases and J by 9 bases, leaving 20 bases between them. The germline V gene encodes CDR1 MNHNS and CDR2 SASEGT. The CDR3 length is 15 residues. The CDR3 spells CASSTPTGFGGEQFF. The CDR3 coding sequence is TGTGCCAGCAGTACGCCTACAGGGTTCGGGGGTGAGCAGTTCTTC.

This clonotype was seen ten or more times. A junction boundary mismatches the germline segment, possibly from a read error. This chain links TRBV7-6 with TRBJ2-5; D is possibly TRBD2 (5 bases). CDR3 length: 14 residues. CDR1 SGHVS and CDR2 FNYEAQ come from the germline V gene. The CDR3 nucleotides read TGTGCCAGCAGCTTAGGGGGAGCCCAAGAGGCCCAGTACTTC. Translation: CASSLGGAQEAQYF.

This clonotype was picked up many times. The CDR3 is CASSPSPSQGYEQYF. CDR3 DNA: TGTGCCAGCAGCCCTAGTCCTAGTCAGGGCTACGAGCAGTACTTC. This chain uses TRBV7-2 with TRBJ2-7, with TRBD1 as a possible D gene (5 bases). V lost 5 bases and J lost 3, with 17 bases in between. Germline V CDR1 and CDR2: SGHTA, FQGNSA. The CDR3 runs 15 residues.

This clonotype was detected ten times or more. CDR3 residues: CASSPVSTNEKLFF. The CDR3 DNA sequence: TGTGCCAGCAGCCCTGTCTCAACTAATGAAAAACTGTTTTTT. The V call is TRBV7-2, the J call TRBJ1-4; no firm D call. Trimming stripped 5 bases from V and 0 bases from J, with 7 bases between. The CDR3 spans 14 residues. The germline V gene encodes CDR1 SGHTA and CDR2 FQGNSA.

This clonotype has only a few counts. The chain joins TRBV6-2 or TRBV6-3 to TRBJ2-5; 8 bases match TRBD2. The V segment lost 5 bases and the J segment 2 bases; nucleotides outside the gene matches: 4. The CDR3 is made up of 14 amino acids. Germline V gene sequence: CDR1 MNHEY, CDR2 SVGEGT. The CDR3 loop reads CASSISGAQETQYF. The CDR3 DNA follows: TGTGCCAGCAGTATTAGCGGGGCACAAGAGACCCAGTACTTC.

The V and J genes are TRBV5-6 and TRBJ2-7, with D possibly TRBD1 on 5 matching bases. Germline V gene data show CDR1 as SGHDT and CDR2 as YYEEEE. V was cut by 4 bases and J by 4 bases, with 9 bases left in between. The length of the CDR3 is 12 residues. The DNA for the CDR3 is TGTGCCAGCAGCCAGGGCTTTTACGAGCAGTACTTC. It is translated as CASSQGFYEQYF.

The V and J genes are TRBV11-3 and TRBJ1-1, with D unresolved. V lost 5 bases and J 0 bases, leaving 16 bases between the germline ends. The CDR3 is 16 amino acids. Germline-derived CDR1 and CDR2 are SGHNT and YENEEA. The CDR3 is CASSRVGHRMNTEAFF. In DNA, the CDR3 is TGTGCCAGCAGCCGAGTAGGGCACAGAATGAACACTGAAGCTTTCTTT.

The chain combines TRBV6-2 or TRBV6-3 with TRBJ2-3; 9 nucleotides align to TRBD2. Germline CDR1 reads MNHEY; CDR2 reads SVGEGT. The CDR3 runs 17 residues. Germline trimming cut 2 bases from V and 3 bases from J; bases unmatched to any gene: 9. Written as DNA, the CDR3 is TGTGCCAGCAGTTACAGGGCGGCTAGCGGGACGACAGATACGCAGTATTTT. It is translated as CASSYRAASGTTDTQYF.

This chain links TRBV12-3 or TRBV12-4 with TRBJ1-3; tentatively, D is TRBD1 (5 bases). The CDR3 covers 13 residues. Trimming took off 3 bases at V and 4 bases at J, with 7 bases between the two ends. This CDR3 is CASSLGTGNTIYF. The CDR3 region has the DNA TGTGCCAGCAGTTTGGGGACCGGAAACACCATATATTTT.

This clonotype has a handful of counts. This chain joins TRBV19 and TRBJ2-1, with D possibly matching TRBD1 (6 bases). Germline V gene lookup returns CDR1 LNHDA and CDR2 SQIVND (reference sequence). The CDR3 consists of 15 residues. With 5 bases removed from V and 3 bases from J, the gap between germline ends came to 14 bases. The CDR3 region is CASSPVGTFYNEQFF. The CDR3 DNA reads as TGTGCCAGTAGTCCTGTGGGGACATTCTACAATGAGCAGTTCTTC.

The table lists this clonotype with many counts. This chain uses TRBV19 with TRBJ1-5; no firm D call. Trimming took 4 bases from V and 2 from J, leaving 9 bases between them. The length of the CDR3 is 14 residues. CDR1 and CDR2 from the germline V gene are LNHDA and SQIVND (reference sequence). CDR3 amino acids: CASSRGVGNQPQHF. The CDR3 DNA reads TGTGCCAGTAGTAGAGGCGTTGGCAATCAGCCCCAGCATTTT.

This chain uses TRBV24-1 with TRBJ2-7; perhaps D is TRBD1 or TRBD2 (7 bases each). Trimming left V 1 base short and J 0 bases short, with 24 bases between. The CDR3 consists of 20 residues. Germline V lookup: CDR1 KGHDR, CDR2 SFDVKD. DNA for the CDR3: TGTGCCACCAGTGATTTCCATACCGTATGCCAGGGGGGGATCTCCTACGAGCAGTACTTC. The encoded protein is CATSDFHTVCQGGISYEQYF.

In DNA form, the CDR3 reads TGCAGTGCTTGGGACAGGGGGCTACATCAGCCCCAGCATTTT. It codes for CSAWDRGLHQPQHF. The chain recombines TRBV20-1 with TRBJ1-5, with 12 nucleotides matching TRBD1. The CDR3 is made up of 14 amino acids. V trimming: 5 bases; J trimming: 5 bases; junction bases outside the gene matches: 4. Germline values: CDR1 DFQATT, CDR2 SNEGSKA (reference sequence).

The genes are TRBV6-2 or TRBV6-3 and TRBJ2-7; tentative D call: TRBD1 (6 bases). The germline V gene has CDR1 MNHEY and CDR2 SVGEGT. V was trimmed by 4 bases and J by 0 bases, leaving 13 bases between them. The CDR3 loop spans 15 amino acids. The CDR3 region has the DNA TGTGCCAGCAGTTCCAGGGGTCCCAGCTCCTACGAGCAGTACGTC. Translated, it gives CASSSRGPSSYEQYV.

The sample holds a few counts of this clonotype. This rearrangement joins TRBV28 to TRBJ2-1; D is undetermined. The germline CDR1 and CDR2 sequences are MDHEN and SYDVKM. This CDR3 has 12 amino acids. V was cut by 5 bases and J by 6 bases, with 8 bases left in between. The CDR3: CASSPSINEQFF. The CDR3 DNA reads as TGTGCCAGCAGTCCCTCCATCAATGAGCAGTTCTTC.

The chain recombines TRBV18 with TRBJ1-4; 8 bases are shared with TRBD1. CDR3 length: 13 amino acids. Per germline, CDR1 KGHSH and CDR2 LQKENI. V dropped 6 bases and J dropped 11; count of bases not matched to a gene: 8. The CDR3 loop is CASSPDRATKLFF. The CDR3 DNA follows: TGTGCCAGCTCGCCGGACAGGGCGACGAAACTGTTTTTT.

This clonotype came up a few times. The rearrangement uses TRBV10-3 and TRBJ2-7, with D perhaps given as TRBD1 or TRBD2 (5 bases each). Trimming shortened V by 4 bases and J by 3 bases, and 13 bases separated the two germline ends. Germline V gene lookup returns CDR1 ENHRY and CDR2 SYGVKD. The CDR3 has 14 residues. DNA of the CDR3: TGTGCCATCAGTGGAGGGACGGACCTCTACGAGCAGTACTTC. Amino acids: CAISGGTDLYEQYF.

This clonotype appeared a few times. This chain uses TRBV6-2 or TRBV6-3 with TRBJ2-4; TRBD2 is a possible D gene (6 bases). The CDR3 runs 18 residues. In germline, CDR1 is MNHEY, CDR2 SVGEGT. V lost 0 bases, J lost 8 bases, and 23 bases lay in between. CDR3 sequence: CASSYSTAGLDFFDIQYF. The DNA for the CDR3 is TGTGCCAGCAGTTACTCGACCGCGGGGCTTGATTTTTTCGACATTCAGTACTTC.

This clonotype showed up many times. This chain links TRBV12-3 or TRBV12-4 with TRBJ2-2; D gene ambiguous. This CDR3 spans 14 amino acids. V was pared by 5 bases and J by 2 bases, with 9 bases between. The CDR3 region is CASSTRHNTGELFF. In DNA, the CDR3 is TGTGCCAGCAGTACCAGACACAACACCGGGGAGCTGTTTTTT.

The rearrangement links TRBV6-2 or TRBV6-3 to TRBJ2-1; D gene unclear. The CDR3 has 15 residues. Germline loops: CDR1 MNHEY, CDR2 SVGEGT. V lost 1 base and J 5 bases, leaving 12 bases between the germline ends. The chain's CDR3 is CASSYWEVGNNEQFF. CDR3 sequence (DNA): TGTGCCAGCAGTTACTGGGAAGTAGGTAACAATGAGCAGTTCTTC.

The table lists this clonotype with many counts. This sequence joins TRBV7-3 and TRBJ2-1; D unresolved. This CDR3 spans 16 amino acids. The V end was cut by 2 bases, the J end by 5 bases, with 16 bases between. Germline V lookup: CDR1 SGHTA, CDR2 FQGTGA. CDR3: CASSLVSALLNNEQFF. The CDR3 DNA sequence: TGTGCCAGCAGCTTAGTCTCTGCCCTCCTAAACAATGAGCAGTTCTTC. Using reference TRBV7-3 and TRBJ2-1 for the parts outside the CDR3, the full variable domain is GAGVSQTPSNKVTEKGKYVELRCDPISGHTALYWYRQSLGQGPEFLIYFQGTGAADDSGLPNDRFFAVRPEGSVSTLKIQRTERGDSAVYLCASSLVSALLNNEQFFGPGTRLTVL.

Many counts were recorded for this clonotype. The chain employs TRBV11-3 and TRBJ2-2; 9 positions match TRBD1. The CDR3 is 16 residues long. Per the germline V gene, CDR1 is SGHNT and CDR2 is YENEEA. The V and J ends lost 4 bases and 5 bases, in that order; junction bases with no gene match: 8. The CDR3 region is CASSSRQGGNTGELFF. Here the CDR3 DNA reads TGTGCCAGCAGCTCGCGACAGGGGGGGAATACCGGGGAGCTGTTTTTT.

This clonotype came up many times. This chain links TRBV7-8 with TRBJ1-5; TRBD1 aligns across 8 bases. Germline lookup yields CDR1 SGHVS and CDR2 FQNEAQ. This CDR3 region has 17 residues. The ends lost 2 bases at V and 9 bases at J; junction bases unmatched: 15. This chain's CDR3 is CASSLNSLPGQDPPQHF. The CDR3 DNA reads as TGTGCCAGCAGCTTAAATTCGCTCCCGGGACAGGATCCGCCCCAGCATTTT. The whole variable domain, remainder taken from reference TRBV7-8 and TRBJ1-5, is GAGVSQSPRYKVAKRGQDVALRCDPISGHVSLFWYQQALGQGPEFLTYFQNEAQLDKSGLPSDRFFAERPEGSVSTLKIQRTQQEDSAVYLCASSLNSLPGQDPPQHFGDGTRLSIL.

This clonotype was detected only a few times. This chain joins TRBV12-3 or TRBV12-4 and TRBJ1-4; D is unclear. The V end was cut by 2 bases, the J end by 0 bases, with 7 bases between. The CDR3 is 15 residues long. DNA of the CDR3: TGTGCCAGCAGTTTATTGGGTGCAACTAATGAAAAACTGTTTTTT. Translated: CASSLLGATNEKLFF.

This chain connects TRBV7-2 to TRBJ2-7; D possibly corresponds to TRBD2 (5 bases). Trimming shortened V by 1 base and J by 2 bases, and 12 bases separated the two germline ends. Germline CDR1 SGHTA, CDR2 FQGNSA. The CDR3 runs 15 residues. The CDR3 reads CASSLVPGMPYEQYF. CDR3 coding DNA: TGTGCCAGCAGCTTAGTGCCCGGGATGCCCTACGAGCAGTACTTC.

This clonotype was detected a few times. This chain links TRBV7-2 with TRBJ2-2; TRBD2 aligns across 11 bases. CDR1 SGHTA and CDR2 FQGNSA come from the germline V gene. Trimming removed 4 bases from V and 6 bases from J; junction bases left unmatched: 1. The CDR3 has 14 amino acids. The CDR3 DNA reads TGTGCCAGCAGCTCGGGACTAGCGGCCGGGGAGCTGTTTTTT. This codes for CASSSGLAAGELFF.

The V and J genes are TRBV28 and TRBJ2-2; 7 bases line up with TRBD2. CDR1 is MDHEN and CDR2 is SYDVKM in the germline V gene. Losses at the gene ends were 6 bases for V and 4 bases for J; bases not matched to a gene: 11. The CDR3 is made up of 16 amino acids. DNA for the CDR3: TGTGCCAGCAGCCCCACTTTTGGGGAGGGCACCGGGGAGCTGTTTTTT. This translates into CASSPTFGEGTGELFF.

The chain has TRBV20-1 and TRBJ2-1, with 8 bases fitting TRBD2. CDR3 length: 15 amino acids. Trimming cost V 6 bases and J 6 bases; bases outside gene matches: 13. Germline V lookup: CDR1 DFQATT, CDR2 SNEGSKA (reference sequence). The CDR3 sequence is CSALIPRAGVNEQFF. The DNA of the CDR3 is TGCAGTGCCCTCATCCCCCGAGCGGGAGTCAATGAGCAGTTCTTC.

This clonotype was counted at least ten times. CDR3 in amino acids: CASSFSTGAFTEAFF. The CDR3 coding sequence is TGTGCCAGCAGTTTCTCGACAGGGGCTTTCACTGAAGCTTTCTTT. The chain is built from TRBV6-5 and TRBJ1-1, with 8 bases that match TRBD1. V was pared by 4 bases and J by 4 bases, with 8 bases of the junction left unmatched. CDR1 and CDR2 (germline): MNHEY, SVGAGI. The CDR3 contains 15 residues.

This clonotype turned up a few times. The V gene is TRBV27, the J gene TRBJ1-3; D not certain. Per the germline V gene, CDR1 is MNHEY and CDR2 is SMNVEV (reference sequence). V dropped 5 bases and J dropped 9 bases, with 20 bases sitting between them. This CDR3 spans 15 amino acids. The CDR3 loop is CASSQRARPGGTIYF. For the CDR3, the DNA is TGTGCCAGCAGTCAACGCGCCAGGCCTGGCGGCACCATATATTTT.

This clonotype was counted ten times or more. The chain recombines TRBV7-2 with TRBJ2-7; 12 bases are a match to TRBD2. This CDR3 is 14 amino acids long. Germline CDR1 is SGHTA and CDR2 is FQGNSA. Trimming took 6 bases from V and 8 from J; bases not matched to a gene: 8. CDR3 nucleotides: TGTGCCAGCAGGTTGACTAGCGGGAGTAACAAGCAGTACTTC. This gives the protein CASRLTSGSNKQYF. Using reference TRBV7-2 and TRBJ2-7 for the parts outside the CDR3, the full variable domain is GAGVSQSPSNKVTEKGKDVELRCDPISGHTALYWYRQSLGQGLEFLIYFQGNSAPDKSGLPSDRFSAERTGGSVSTLTIQRTQQEDSAVYLCASRLTSGSNKQYFGPGTRLTVT.

The V gene is TRBV25-1, the J gene TRBJ2-2; no firm D call. This CDR3 is built from 14 residues. The V gene lost 0 bases and the J gene lost 3 bases, with 5 bases spanning the gap. CDR1 is MGHDK and CDR2 is SYGVNS in the germline V gene. In DNA form, the CDR3 reads TGTGCCAGCAGTGAATATAAAGACACCGGGGAGCTGTTTTTT. Encoded protein: CASSEYKDTGELFF.